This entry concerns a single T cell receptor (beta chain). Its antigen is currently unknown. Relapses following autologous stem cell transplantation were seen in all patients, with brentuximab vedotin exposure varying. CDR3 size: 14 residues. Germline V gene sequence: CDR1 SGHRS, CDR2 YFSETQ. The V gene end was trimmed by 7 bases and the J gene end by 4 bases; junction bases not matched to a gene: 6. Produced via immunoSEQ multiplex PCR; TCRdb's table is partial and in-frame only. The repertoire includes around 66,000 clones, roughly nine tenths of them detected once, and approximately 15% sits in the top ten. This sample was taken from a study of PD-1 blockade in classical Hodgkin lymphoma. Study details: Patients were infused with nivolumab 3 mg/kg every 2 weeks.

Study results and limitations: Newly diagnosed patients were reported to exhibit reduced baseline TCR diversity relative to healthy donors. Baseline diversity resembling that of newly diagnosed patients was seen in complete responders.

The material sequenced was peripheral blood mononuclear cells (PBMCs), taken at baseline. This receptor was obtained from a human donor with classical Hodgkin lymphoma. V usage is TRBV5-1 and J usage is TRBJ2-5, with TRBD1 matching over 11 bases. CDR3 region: CASGRTGGLETQYF. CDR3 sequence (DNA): TGCGCCAGCGGTCGGACAGGGGGCTTAGAGACCCAGTACTTC.